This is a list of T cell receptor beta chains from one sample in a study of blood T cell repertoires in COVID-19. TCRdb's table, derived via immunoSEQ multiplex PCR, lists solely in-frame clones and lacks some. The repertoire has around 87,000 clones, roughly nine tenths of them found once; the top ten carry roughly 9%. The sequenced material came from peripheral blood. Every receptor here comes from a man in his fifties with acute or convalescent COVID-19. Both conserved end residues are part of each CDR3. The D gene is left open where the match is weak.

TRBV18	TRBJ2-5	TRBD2	CASSLLAGKPQETQYF	TGTGCCAGCTCACTACTAGCGGGGAAGCCCCAAGAGACCCAGTACTTC
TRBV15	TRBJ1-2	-	CATSRGVLQGSGYTF	TGTGCCACCAGCAGAGGGGTCCTACAGGGATCTGGCTACACCTTC
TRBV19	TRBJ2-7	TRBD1	CASAGQGAYEQYF	TGTGCCAGCGCGGGGCAGGGGGCTTACGAGCAGTACTTC
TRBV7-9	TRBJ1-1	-	CASRKDTANTEAFF	TGTGCCAGCAGAAAAGACACAGCGAACACTGAAGCTTTCTTT
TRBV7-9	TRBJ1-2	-	CASSRGITGVGYTF	TGTGCCAGCAGCCGCGGAATTACGGGGGTTGGCTACACCTTC
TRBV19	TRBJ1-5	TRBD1	CASSGVPGQSVYQPQHF	TGTGCCAGTAGTGGAGTACCGGGACAGTCGGTCTATCAGCCCCAGCATTTT
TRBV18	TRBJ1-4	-	CASSPQVEATNEKLFF	TGTGCCAGCTCACCCCAGGTGGAGGCAACTAATGAAAAACTGTTTTTT
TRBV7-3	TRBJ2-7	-	CASSLRGAPVYEQYF	TGTGCCAGCAGCTTACGTGGGGCCCCCGTCTACGAGCAGTACTTC
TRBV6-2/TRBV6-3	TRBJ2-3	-	CASSEAHSTDTQYF	TGTGCCAGCAGCGAGGCTCACAGCACAGATACGCAGTATTTT
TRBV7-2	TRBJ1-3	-	CASSPGEAYSGNTIYF	TGTGCCAGCAGCCCCGGGGAGGCCTACTCTGGAAACACCATATATTTT
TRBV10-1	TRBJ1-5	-	CASSDSPYSNQPQHF	TGCGCCAGCAGTGACTCCCCGTATAGCAATCAGCCCCAGCATTTT
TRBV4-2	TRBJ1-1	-	CASSQDAGYGYTEAFF	TGTGCCAGCAGCCAAGATGCGGGTTACGGATACACTGAAGCTTTCTTT
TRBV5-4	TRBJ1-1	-	CASSLGGSGLNTEAFF	TGTGCCAGCAGCTTAGGCGGTTCAGGGTTGAACACTGAAGCTTTCTTT